The 28 T cell receptor beta chains presented below share a single source sample, sequenced in a study of shared clonotypes between healthy human individuals. Data came from immunoSEQ multiplex PCR; TCRdb stores just in-frame clones and leaves some out. The sample lists millions of clones, more than 85% occurring once. The specimen sequenced was naive CD4+ T cells from PBMCs. Subset of the sample: CD45RA+ positively selected. The receptors shown here come from a man younger than 35 in good health. Some clones in this sample may be carry-over from other donors' samples.

V gene TRBV2 combines with J gene TRBJ2-7; 8 nucleotides agree with TRBD2. The CDR3 runs to 13 residues. The germline gives CDR1 SNHLY, CDR2 FYNNEI. The ends lost 4 bases at V and 2 bases at J; junction bases unmatched: 1. The CDR3 loop reads CASSVGLAYEQYF. The CDR3 bases are TGTGCCAGCAGTGTGGGACTAGCCTACGAGCAGTACTTC.

This clone has just one count. CDR3 DNA sequence: TGTGCCAGCAGCTTCCTACAAGAGACCCAGTACTTC. This codes for CASSFLQETQYF. The chain links TRBV7-8 to TRBJ2-5; D uncertain. Trimming stripped 3 bases from V and 2 bases from J, with 4 bases between. Germline loops: CDR1 SGHVS, CDR2 FQNEAQ. The CDR3 sequence is 12 residues long.

Points on this clone: In the same sample, other DNA sequences code for this CDR3. The chain joins TRBV5-1 to TRBJ1-4; D is undetermined. From germline, CDR1 is SGHRS and CDR2 YFSETQ. Deletions cut 0 bases from V and 7 bases from J, with 10 bases between. CDR3 size: 14 residues. CDR3 DNA sequence: TGCGCCAGCAGCTTGGGGGGAGTTGGTGAAAAACTGTTTTTT. Protein sequence: CASSLGGVGEKLFF.

The chain combines TRBV7-2 with TRBJ2-1; TRBD2 might be the D (6 bases). The CDR3 is made up of 17 amino acids. The germline gives CDR1 SGHTA, CDR2 FQGNSA. Trimming left V 1 base short and J 0 bases short, with 13 bases between. The CDR3 sequence is CASSLVGTPSSYNEQFF. The CDR3 DNA sequence: TGTGCCAGCAGCTTAGTTGGGACTCCGAGCTCCTACAATGAGCAGTTCTTC.

The CDR3 loop is CASQKGDQETQYF. CDR3 bases: TGCGCCAGCCAAAAGGGCGACCAAGAGACCCAGTACTTC. V usage is TRBV5-1 and J usage is TRBJ2-5; unclear D gene. V was cut by 7 bases and J by 0 bases, with 10 bases left in between. The CDR3 totals 13 residues. CDR1 is SGHRS, CDR2 YFSETQ, per germline.

The chain has TRBV29-1 and TRBJ2-5, with TRBD2 matching over 7 bases. The J segment lost 4 bases and the V segment lost 7 bases, leaving 9 bases of the junction unmatched. The germline V gene encodes CDR1 SQVTM and CDR2 ANQGSEA. The CDR3 consists of 13 residues. The CDR3 reads CSAARTRGETQYF. CDR3 in DNA: TGCAGCGCAGCACGGACTAGAGGAGAGACCCAGTACTTC.

This chain uses TRBV28 with TRBJ2-2, with a possible D match to TRBD2 (5 bases). Trimming removed 10 bases at V and 6 bases at J, with 15 bases between. Germline CDR1 is MDHEN and CDR2 is SYDVKM. The CDR3 runs 13 residues. The CDR3 DNA is TGTGCCATCCGGGAACAGCTCCCCGGGGAGCTGTTTTTT. It codes for CAIREQLPGELFF.

This clone was counted between two and nine times. The rearrangement links TRBV28 to TRBJ2-5, with D maybe TRBD2 (5 bases). The V end was cut by 6 bases, the J end by 1 base, with 18 bases between. This CDR3 has 16 residues. The germline V gene has CDR1 MDHEN and CDR2 SYDVKM. The DNA for the CDR3 is TGTGCCAGCAGGTCGCCGCGGGCCTCGCCCCAAGAGACCCAGTACTTC. The encoded protein is CASRSPRASPQETQYF.

A note on this clone: This sample includes further DNA sequences coding for the same CDR3. The chain uses TRBV7-8 and TRBJ2-1; unclear D gene. This CDR3 region has 14 residues. Between the trimmed V and J ends, which lost 0 bases and 3 bases, there was a span of 6 bases. The germline gives CDR1 SGHVS, CDR2 FQNEAQ. The CDR3 reads CASSLAGGYNEQFF. The CDR3, as DNA: TGTGCCAGCAGCTTAGCTGGCGGCTACAATGAGCAGTTCTTC.

The genes are TRBV5-4 and TRBJ2-3; TRBD2 matches 7 bases. The CDR3 sequence is 15 residues long. Losses at the gene ends were 0 bases for V and 5 bases for J; bases not matched to a gene: 6. Germline V gene sequence: CDR1 SGHNT, CDR2 YYREEE (reference sequence). CDR3 loop: CASSLGSGLGDTQYF. DNA of the CDR3: TGTGCCAGCAGCTTGGGTAGCGGGCTGGGAGATACGCAGTATTTT.

The V gene is TRBV5-6, the J gene TRBJ2-7; 7 bases fit TRBD2. Germline trimming cut 4 bases from V and 3 bases from J; bases unmatched to any gene: 16. The CDR3 is made up of 17 amino acids. Germline V CDR1 and CDR2: SGHDT, YYEEEE. The CDR3: CASSPGGGREGLYEQYF. DNA for the CDR3: TGTGCCAGCAGCCCGGGGGGAGGAAGGGAGGGCCTCTACGAGCAGTACTTC.

J is TRBJ2-7 and V is TRBV9, with 10 nucleotides matching TRBD2. Germline values: CDR1 SGDLS, CDR2 YYNGEE. This CDR3 region has 14 residues. After removal of 0 bases from V and 12 bases from J, the junction contained 9 bases not matched to a gene. The DNA of the CDR3 is TGTGCCAGCAGCGTAGAGTCCCTAGCGGGAGAGGTGTACTTC. This translates into CASSVESLAGEVYF.

The CDR3 loop reads CASSLASVSSYEQYF. DNA for the CDR3: TGTGCCAGCAGCTTGGCGTCAGTGAGCTCCTACGAGCAGTACTTC. The rearrangement uses TRBV5-4 and TRBJ2-7; D unresolved. V was shortened by 0 bases and J by 0 bases, with 10 bases between the two germline ends. The CDR3 is made up of 15 amino acids. Germline assignment: CDR1 SGHNT and CDR2 YYREEE (reference sequence). The full variable domain, its missing parts supplied by reference TRBV5-4 and TRBJ2-7, is ETGVTQSPTHLIKTRGQQVTLRCSSQSGHNTVSWYQQALGQGPQFIFQYYREEENGRGNFPPRFSGLQFPNYSSELNVNALELDDSALYLCASSLASVSSYEQYFGPGTRLTVT.

As concerns this clone: Other DNA variants within this sample encode the same CDR3. The rearrangement joins TRBV20-1 to TRBJ1-2; perhaps TRBD1 as D (6 bases). V was cut by 1 base and J by 7 bases, with 7 bases left in between. Germline CDR1 DFQATT, CDR2 SNEGSKA (reference sequence). The CDR3 sequence is 11 residues long. In DNA form, the CDR3 reads TGCAGTGCTAGAGTAGGGGGTGGCTACACCTTC. Amino acids: CSARVGGGYTF.

The chain has TRBV27 and TRBJ2-4; D is tentatively TRBD1 or TRBD2 (5 bases each). Trimming shortened V by 0 bases and J by 4 bases, and 19 bases separated the two germline ends. This CDR3 contains 18 residues. The germline CDR1 and CDR2 sequences are MNHEY and SMNVEV (reference sequence). The CDR3 DNA reads TGTGCCAGCAGTTTATCGGGGGTCAACCTCTTTATGAAAAACATTCAGTACTTC. This gives the protein CASSLSGVNLFMKNIQYF.

The rearrangement links TRBV15 to TRBJ2-7; TRBD2 matches at 10 bases. V shed 5 bases and J 2 bases; nucleotides not matched to a gene: 18. Germline CDR1 reads LNHNV; CDR2 reads YYDKDF (reference sequence). The CDR3 runs to 19 residues. The CDR3 is CATSGKTAKSSGRTYEQYF. The CDR3 DNA reads as TGTGCCACCAGCGGAAAGACAGCAAAATCTAGCGGGAGAACCTACGAGCAGTACTTC.

This chain joins TRBV5-6 and TRBJ2-1, with D perhaps being TRBD1 or TRBD2 (5 bases each). Trimming left V 1 base short and J 4 bases short, with 24 bases between. The germline gives CDR1 SGHDT, CDR2 YYEEEE. The CDR3 extends over 19 amino acids. This CDR3 reads CASSLSQSGTLPLYNEQFF. The CDR3, as DNA: TGTGCCAGCAGCTTGTCTCAGTCGGGGACCCTACCCCTTTACAATGAGCAGTTCTTC.

The genes are TRBV5-1 and TRBJ2-1, with a possible D match to TRBD1 (5 bases). Trimming removed 2 bases at V and 9 bases at J, with 12 bases between. The CDR3 is 13 amino acids. Germline lookup yields CDR1 SGHRS and CDR2 YFSETQ. The CDR3 region is CASSFQGGAEQFF. As DNA, the CDR3 is TGCGCCAGCAGCTTCCAGGGTGGAGCTGAGCAGTTCTTC.

This clone was observed a single time. The chain is built from TRBV9 and TRBJ2-5, with D possibly being TRBD1 (5 bases). Trimming took off 0 bases at V and 3 bases at J, with 15 bases between the two ends. Per the germline V gene, CDR1 is SGDLS and CDR2 is YYNGEE. The CDR3 has 16 residues. The DNA of the CDR3 is TGTGCCAGCAGCGTAGCTACCAGGGTAGGGGAAGAGACCCAGTACTTC. It specifies CASSVATRVGEETQYF. Full variable domain (outside the CDR3, taken from reference TRBV9 and TRBJ2-5): DSGVTQTPKHLITATGQRVTLRCSPRSGDLSVYWYQQSLDQGLQFLIQYYNGEERAKGNILERFSAQQFPDLHSELNLSSLELGDSALYFCASSVATRVGEETQYFGPGTRLLVL.

This rearrangement joins TRBV27 to TRBJ2-1; D gene uncertain. Trimming removed 2 bases at V and 0 bases at J, with 8 bases between. Germline V gives CDR1 MNHEY, CDR2 SMNVEV (reference sequence). The CDR3 runs to 15 residues. CDR3 sequence: CASSLRRSSYNEQFF. CDR3 DNA: TGTGCCAGCAGTTTAAGGCGGTCCTCCTACAATGAGCAGTTCTTC.

The V and J genes are TRBV9 and TRBJ2-7; D is perhaps TRBD2 (5 bases). V was clipped by 0 bases and J by 6 bases, with 13 bases between them. Looked up from germline, CDR1 is SGDLS and CDR2 is YYNGEE. CDR3 length equals 14 residues. The CDR3 is CASSVVPTNGEQYF. The DNA for the CDR3 is TGTGCCAGCAGCGTAGTCCCGACTAATGGCGAGCAGTACTTC.

V usage is TRBV5-6 and J usage is TRBJ1-5; D uncertain. Trimming took off 6 bases at V and 1 base at J, with 8 bases between the two ends. This CDR3 has 13 amino acids. From germline, CDR1 is SGHDT and CDR2 YYEEEE. The CDR3 bases are TGTGCCAGCACCGGAAGAAGCAATCAGCCCCAGCATTTT. Translating it yields CASTGRSNQPQHF.

This chain uses TRBV28 with TRBJ2-2; a possible D gene is TRBD2 (6 bases). The germline V and J ends were trimmed by 5 bases and 1 base, with 14 bases remaining between them. The V gene's germline CDR1 is MDHEN and CDR2 SYDVKM. CDR3 size: 16 residues. CDR3 sequence reads: CASSRGLFRNTGELFF. The CDR3 DNA reads as TGTGCCAGCAGTCGGGGACTTTTCCGGAACACCGGGGAGCTGTTTTTT.

This chain connects TRBV2 to TRBJ2-5, with D unclear. This CDR3 has 13 amino acids. With 7 bases removed from V and 1 base from J, the gap between germline ends came to 10 bases. CDR1 is SNHLY, CDR2 FYNNEI, per germline. The CDR3 loop reads CASNVGGQETQYF. In DNA, the CDR3 is TGTGCCAGCAACGTAGGTGGCCAAGAGACCCAGTACTTC. The whole variable domain, remainder taken from reference TRBV2 and TRBJ2-5, is EPEVTQTPSHQVTQMGQEVILRCVPISNHLYFYWYRQILGQKVEFLVSFYNNEISEKSEIFDDQFSVERPDGSNFTLKIRSTKLEDSAMYFCASNVGGQETQYFGPGTRLLVL.

The rearrangement joins TRBV5-1 to TRBJ2-3; D gene unclear. Trimming removed 0 bases from V and 5 bases from J, with 13 bases in between. Germline V gene data show CDR1 as SGHRS and CDR2 as YFSETQ. The CDR3 covers 15 residues. CDR3 protein: CASSLGSALEDTQYF. CDR3 in DNA: TGCGCCAGCAGCTTGGGGTCAGCCCTGGAAGATACGCAGTATTTT.

The rearrangement links TRBV7-9 to TRBJ2-5; 8 bases line up with TRBD1. This CDR3 is 16 amino acids long. V shed 4 bases, J shed 3 bases, and the junction held 10 bases outside the gene matches. CDR1 and CDR2 (germline): SEHNR, FQNEAQ (reference sequence). For the CDR3, the DNA is TGTGCCAGCAGCTCAATGTTGAGACAGGGGAAAGAGACCCAGTACTTC. It translates to CASSSMLRQGKETQYF.

The rearrangement links TRBV9 to TRBJ2-2; maybe TRBD2 (5 bases). This CDR3 comprises 17 residues. The germline gives CDR1 SGDLS, CDR2 YYNGEE. V shed 0 bases and J shed 3 bases, with 15 bases lying between them. The CDR3 loop is CASSVGIQAAYTGELFF. The CDR3 DNA sequence: TGTGCCAGCAGCGTAGGAATTCAAGCGGCCTACACCGGGGAGCTGTTTTTT.

The V call is TRBV2, the J call TRBJ2-7, with TRBD1 matching over 10 bases. The CDR3 totals 13 residues. The J segment lost 2 bases and the V segment lost 7 bases, leaving 2 bases of the junction unmatched. Germline CDR1 reads SNHLY; CDR2 reads FYNNEI. The CDR3 region is CASKGQGAYEQYF. Written as DNA, the CDR3 is TGTGCCAGCAAAGGACAGGGGGCCTACGAGCAGTACTTC.